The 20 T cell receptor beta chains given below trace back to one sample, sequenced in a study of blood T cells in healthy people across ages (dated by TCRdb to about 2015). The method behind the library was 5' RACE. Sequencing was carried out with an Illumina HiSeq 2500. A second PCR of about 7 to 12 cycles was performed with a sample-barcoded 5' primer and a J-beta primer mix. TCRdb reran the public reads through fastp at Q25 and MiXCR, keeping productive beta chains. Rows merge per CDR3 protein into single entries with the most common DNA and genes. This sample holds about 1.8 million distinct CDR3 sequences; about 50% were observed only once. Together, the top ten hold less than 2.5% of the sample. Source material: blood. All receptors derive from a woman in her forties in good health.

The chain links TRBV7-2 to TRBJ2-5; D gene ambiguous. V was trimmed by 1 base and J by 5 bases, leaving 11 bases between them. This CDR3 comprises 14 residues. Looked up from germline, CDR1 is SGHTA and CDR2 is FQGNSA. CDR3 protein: CASSLGVSRETQYF. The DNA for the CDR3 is TGTGCCAGCAGCTTAGGGGTTAGCAGGGAGACCCAGTACTTC.

CDR3: CASSSTGGGKTQYF. The CDR3 DNA follows: TGTGCCAGCAGTTCGACAGGGGGAGGGAAGACCCAGTACTTC. The rearrangement links TRBV28 to TRBJ2-4; 9 bases match TRBD1. TRBJ2-5 matches the DNA end more closely, so the J call is doubtful. CDR1 is MDHEN and CDR2 is SYDVKM in the germline V gene. This CDR3 spans 14 amino acids.

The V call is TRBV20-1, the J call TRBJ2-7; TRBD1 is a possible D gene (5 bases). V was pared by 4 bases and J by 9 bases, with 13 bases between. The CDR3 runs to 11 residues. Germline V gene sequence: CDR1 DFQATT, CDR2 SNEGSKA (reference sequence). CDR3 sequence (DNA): TGCAGTGCTACTACAGGTGGCTGGCAGTACTTC. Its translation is CSATTGGWQYF.

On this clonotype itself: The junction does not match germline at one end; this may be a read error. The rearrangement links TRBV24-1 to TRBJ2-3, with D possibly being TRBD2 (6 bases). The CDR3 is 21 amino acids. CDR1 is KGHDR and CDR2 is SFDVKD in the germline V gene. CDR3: CATSDFGTWNSSHLTTDMQYF. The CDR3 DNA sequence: TGTGCCACCAGTGATTTCGGGACTTGGAATTCCTCCCACCTCACCACAGATATGCAGTATTTT.

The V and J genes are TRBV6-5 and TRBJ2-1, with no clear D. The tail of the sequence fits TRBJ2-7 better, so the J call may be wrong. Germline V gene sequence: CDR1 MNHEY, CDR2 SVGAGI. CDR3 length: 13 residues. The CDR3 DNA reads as TGTGCCACTTACAAGAGCTCCTACAATGAGCAGTACTTC. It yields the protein CATYKSSYNEQYF.

CDR3 coding DNA: TGTGCCAGCAGCTTATCTACTAGCGCGTTGTACTTC. This gives the protein CASSLSTSALYF. This chain links TRBV7-9 with TRBJ2-7; 7 bases match TRBD2. Germline V lookup: CDR1 SEHNR, CDR2 FQNEAQ (reference sequence). The CDR3 is 12 residues long. The V segment lost 2 bases and the J segment 12 bases; nucleotides outside the gene matches: 7.

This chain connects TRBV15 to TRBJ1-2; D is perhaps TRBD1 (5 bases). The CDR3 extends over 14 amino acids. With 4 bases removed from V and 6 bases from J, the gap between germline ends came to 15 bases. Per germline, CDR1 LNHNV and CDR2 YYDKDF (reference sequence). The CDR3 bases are TGTGCCACCAGCAACCTCGGGACGGCCAATGGCTACACCTTC. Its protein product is CATSNLGTANGYTF.

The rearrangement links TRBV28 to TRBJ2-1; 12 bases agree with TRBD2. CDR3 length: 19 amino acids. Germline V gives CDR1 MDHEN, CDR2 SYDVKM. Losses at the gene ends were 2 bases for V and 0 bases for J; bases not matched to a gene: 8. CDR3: CASSLVLAGGLSSYNEQFF. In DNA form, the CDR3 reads TGTGCCAGCAGTTTAGTACTAGCGGGGGGTCTAAGCTCCTACAATGAGCAGTTCTTC.

The CDR3 sequence: CASSPVPIYNEQYF. The CDR3 region has the DNA TGTGCCAGCAGCCCCGTTCCCATCTACAATGAGCAGTACTTC. V gene TRBV7-2 combines with J gene TRBJ2-1; D is uncertain. The J call is uncertain, as TRBJ2-7 better fits the DNA end. Germline V lookup: CDR1 SGHTA, CDR2 FQGNSA. The CDR3 contains 14 residues.

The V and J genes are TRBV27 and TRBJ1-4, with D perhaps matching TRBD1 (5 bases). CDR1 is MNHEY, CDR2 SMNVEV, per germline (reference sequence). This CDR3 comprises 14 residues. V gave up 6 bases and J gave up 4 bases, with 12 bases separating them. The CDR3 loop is CASRAGLINEKLFF. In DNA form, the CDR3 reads TGTGCCAGCAGAGCGGGACTGATTAATGAAAAACTGTTTTTT.

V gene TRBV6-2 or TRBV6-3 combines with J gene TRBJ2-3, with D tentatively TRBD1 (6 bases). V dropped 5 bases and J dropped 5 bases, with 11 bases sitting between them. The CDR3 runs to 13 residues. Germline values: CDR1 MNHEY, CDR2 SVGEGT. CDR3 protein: CASSDLGGDTQYF. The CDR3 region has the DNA TGTGCCAGCAGTGACCTAGGGGGAGATACGCAGTATTTT.

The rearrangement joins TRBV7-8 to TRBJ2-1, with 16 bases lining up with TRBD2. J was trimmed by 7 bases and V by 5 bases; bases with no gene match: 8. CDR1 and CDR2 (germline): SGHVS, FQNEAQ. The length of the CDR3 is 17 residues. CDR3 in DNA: TGTGCCAGCAGCCCGGGACTAGCGGGGGGGCTCTGGAATGAGCAGTTCTTC. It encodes CASSPGLAGGLWNEQFF.

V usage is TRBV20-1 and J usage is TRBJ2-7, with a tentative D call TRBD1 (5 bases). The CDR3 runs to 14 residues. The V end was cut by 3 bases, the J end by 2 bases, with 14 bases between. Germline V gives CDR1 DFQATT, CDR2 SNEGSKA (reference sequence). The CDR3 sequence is CSASSGAGPYEQYF. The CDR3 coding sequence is TGCAGTGCTAGCTCTGGGGCTGGGCCCTACGAGCAGTACTTC.

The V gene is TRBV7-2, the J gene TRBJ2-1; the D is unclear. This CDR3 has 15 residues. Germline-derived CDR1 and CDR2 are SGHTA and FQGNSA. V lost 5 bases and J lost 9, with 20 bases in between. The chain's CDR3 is CASSPGPGKSSEQFF. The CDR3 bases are TGTGCCAGCAGCCCCGGTCCCGGCAAGTCCAGTGAGCAGTTCTTC.

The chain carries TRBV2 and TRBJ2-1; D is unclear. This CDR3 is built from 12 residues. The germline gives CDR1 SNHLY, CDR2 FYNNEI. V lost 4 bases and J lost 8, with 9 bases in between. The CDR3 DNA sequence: TGTGCCAGCAGTGGTAACGAGCATGAGCAGTTCTTC. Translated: CASSGNEHEQFF.

The CDR3 nucleotides are TGTGCCAGCAGGGTGACGGAGACCTATAGCAATCAGCCCCAGCATTTT. Translation: CASRVTETYSNQPQHF. This chain links TRBV28 with TRBJ1-5; D not resolved. This CDR3 spans 16 amino acids. The V and J ends lost 6 bases and 0 bases respectively, with 15 bases between them. CDR1 MDHEN and CDR2 SYDVKM come from the germline V gene.

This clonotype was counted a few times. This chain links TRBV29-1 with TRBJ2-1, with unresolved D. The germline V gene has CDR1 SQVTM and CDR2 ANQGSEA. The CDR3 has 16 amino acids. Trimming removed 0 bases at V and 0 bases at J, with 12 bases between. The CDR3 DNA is TGCAGCGTTGAAGAATTGGGTGGAAGCTCCTACAATGAGCAGTTCTTC. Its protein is CSVEELGGSSYNEQFF.

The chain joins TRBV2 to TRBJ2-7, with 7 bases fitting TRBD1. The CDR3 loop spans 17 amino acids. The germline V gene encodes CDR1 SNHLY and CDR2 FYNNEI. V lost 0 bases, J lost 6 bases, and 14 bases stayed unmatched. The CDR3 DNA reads TGTGCCAGCAGTGAAGCCCAAATCCAGACAGGGAACGGCGAGCAGTACTTC. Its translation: CASSEAQIQTGNGEQYF. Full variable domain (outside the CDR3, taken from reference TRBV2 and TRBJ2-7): EPEVTQTPSHQVTQMGQEVILRCVPISNHLYFYWYRQILGQKVEFLVSFYNNEISEKSEIFDDQFSVERPDGSNFTLKIRSTKLEDSAMYFCASSEAQIQTGNGEQYFGPGTRLTVT.

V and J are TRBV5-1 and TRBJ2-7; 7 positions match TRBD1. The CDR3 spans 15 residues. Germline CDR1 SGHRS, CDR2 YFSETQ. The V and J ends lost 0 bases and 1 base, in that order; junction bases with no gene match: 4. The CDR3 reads CASSLDGRGSYEQYF. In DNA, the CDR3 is TGCGCCAGCAGCTTGGATGGCAGGGGGTCCTACGAGCAGTACTTC. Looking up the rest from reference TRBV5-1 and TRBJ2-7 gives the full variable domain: KAGVTQTPRYLIKTRGQQVTLSCSPISGHRSVSWYQQTPGQGLQFLFEYFSETQRNKGNFPGRFSGRQFSNSRSEMNVSTLELGDSALYLCASSLDGRGSYEQYFGPGTRLTVT.

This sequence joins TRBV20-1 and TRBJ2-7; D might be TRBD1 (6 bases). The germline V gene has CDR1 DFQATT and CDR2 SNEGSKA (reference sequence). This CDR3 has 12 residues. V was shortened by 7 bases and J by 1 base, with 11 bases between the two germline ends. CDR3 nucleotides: TGCAGTGGCCTAGGGGGATCCTACGAGCAGTACTTC. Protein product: CSGLGGSYEQYF.